These 14 T cell receptor beta chains were all obtained from the same sample, sequenced in a study of blood T cell repertoires in COVID-19. Produced via immunoSEQ multiplex PCR; TCRdb's table is partial and in-frame only. Of more than 450,000 clones in the sample, approximately 86% were seen once. The material sequenced was PBMCs or T cells enriched from blood (not recorded which). The receptors were sampled from a woman aged 18-35 years who had recovered from COVID-19.

This clone came up a few times. The CDR3 DNA follows: TGTGCCAGCAGCTTAACACAAAACTACGAGCAGTACTTC. Translated, it gives CASSLTQNYEQYF. The gene calls are TRBV7-9 and TRBJ2-7; no clear D gene. Trimming left V 2 bases short and J 3 bases short, with 8 bases between. The CDR3 covers 13 residues. In germline, CDR1 is SEHNR, CDR2 FQNEAQ (reference sequence).

The V call is TRBV5-4, the J call TRBJ1-4; no definite D call. V was pared by 0 bases and J by 4 bases, with 10 bases between. Germline CDR1 is SGHNT and CDR2 is YYREEE (reference sequence). The CDR3 consists of 15 residues. DNA for the CDR3: TGTGCCAGCAGCTTGGCCGGGGAGCATAATGAAAAACTGTTTTTT. Its protein product is CASSLAGEHNEKLFF.

The chain recombines TRBV10-2 with TRBJ2-7, with a tentative D call TRBD2 (6 bases). Per germline, CDR1 WSHSY and CDR2 SAAADI. V gave up 6 bases and J gave up 3 bases, with 15 bases separating them. The CDR3 has 14 residues. The CDR3 bases are TGCGCCAGCAGCACCGGGACTCGACTCTACGAGCAGTACTTC. It yields the protein CASSTGTRLYEQYF.

The chain links TRBV6-5 to TRBJ1-1, with D possibly matching TRBD1 (5 bases). Germline assignment: CDR1 MNHEY and CDR2 SVGAGI. V gave up 11 bases and J gave up 1 base, with 8 bases separating them. The CDR3 consists of 11 residues. The DNA for the CDR3 is TGTGCCGGGGCAAAGAACACTGAAGCTTTCTTT. Encoded protein: CAGAKNTEAFF.

A few counts support this clone. The V and J genes are TRBV7-3 and TRBJ2-3; 8 positions agree with TRBD2. Germline V gene data show CDR1 as SGHTA and CDR2 as FQGTGA. J was trimmed by 7 bases and V by 0 bases; bases with no gene match: 6. This CDR3 contains 15 residues. The CDR3 loop reads CASSLTSGGQYTQYF. CDR3 in DNA: TGTGCCAGCAGCTTAACGAGCGGGGGACAATATACGCAGTATTTT.

The sample holds one count of this clone. The chain couples TRBV4-2 to TRBJ1-2; no clear D. This CDR3 region has 13 residues. Trimming cost V 0 bases and J 8 bases, with 10 bases left between them. CDR1 is LGHNA, CDR2 YNFKEQ, per germline. The CDR3 bases are TGTGCCAGCAGCCAAGATCCGGCGGAAGGCTACACCTTC. Translation gives CASSQDPAEGYTF.

The genes are TRBV4-2 and TRBJ2-7, with 8 bases fitting TRBD1. CDR1 LGHNA and CDR2 YNFKEQ come from the germline V gene. V lost 2 bases and J lost 9; bases outside the gene matches: 12. The CDR3 runs 15 residues. CDR3 residues: CASSQSGQGAGRQYF. DNA for the CDR3: TGTGCCAGCAGCCAATCGGGGCAGGGGGCAGGAAGGCAGTACTTC.

V gene TRBV7-2 combines with J gene TRBJ1-6, with a tentative D call TRBD1 (5 bases). Trimming stripped 0 bases from V and 7 bases from J, with 10 bases between. Germline V CDR1 and CDR2: SGHTA, FQGNSA. The CDR3 is 15 residues long. CDR3 region: CASSLARGGNSPLHF. CDR3 nucleotide sequence: TGTGCCAGCAGCTTAGCAAGGGGTGGGAATTCACCCCTCCACTTT.

CDR3 sequence: CASSLDRFSSYNSPLHF. For the CDR3, the DNA is TGTGCCAGCAGCCTAGACAGGTTTAGCTCCTATAATTCACCCCTCCACTTT. The chain couples TRBV7-2 to TRBJ1-6; weak D call: TRBD1 (6 bases). V shed 5 bases and J shed 0 bases, with 14 bases lying between them. This CDR3 contains 17 residues. Germline V gene lookup returns CDR1 SGHTA and CDR2 FQGNSA.

V gene TRBV4-1 combines with J gene TRBJ1-2; D unresolved. This CDR3 comprises 14 residues. CDR1 and CDR2 from the germline V gene are MGHRA and YSYEKL. V was pared by 0 bases and J by 9 bases, with 14 bases between. The CDR3 coding sequence is TGCGCCAGCAGCCAAGATGCCGGAGAGGAAAGCTACACCTTC. Amino acid sequence: CASSQDAGEESYTF.

About this clone itself: A junction end diverges from the germline sequence, so it may reflect a read error. This chain uses TRBV7-9 with TRBJ1-4; no firm D call. This CDR3 contains 16 residues. Germline CDR1 and CDR2: SEHNR and FQNEAQ (reference sequence). CDR3 DNA: TGTGCCAGCACCTTAAATAACGGGGTTTGGGGTGAAAAACTGTTTTTT. It encodes CASTLNNGVWGEKLFF.

The chain joins TRBV28 to TRBJ1-1; no clear D gene. V lost 6 bases and J 0 bases, leaving 8 bases between the germline ends. The germline V gene has CDR1 MDHEN and CDR2 SYDVKM. CDR3 length equals 13 residues. The CDR3 region is CASSLLLNTEAFF. DNA for the CDR3: TGTGCCAGCAGCCTCTTATTGAACACTGAAGCTTTCTTT.

The rearrangement links TRBV3-1 (or the pseudogene TRBV3-2) to TRBJ2-7; 13 nucleotides line up with TRBD2. V lost 6 bases to trimming and J lost 6 bases; unmatched junction nucleotides: 5. The V gene's germline CDR1 is LGHDT and CDR2 YNNKEL (reference sequence). The CDR3 runs to 14 residues. DNA of the CDR3: TGTGCCAGCAGAACTAGCGGGGGGGCCCCCGAGCAGTACTTC. It codes for CASRTSGGAPEQYF.

The chain recombines TRBV6-5 with TRBJ2-4, with 8 positions matching TRBD1. CDR1 and CDR2 from the germline V gene are MNHEY and SVGAGI. The CDR3 is 15 amino acids. J was trimmed by 7 bases and V by 5 bases; bases with no gene match: 10. The DNA of the CDR3 is TGTGCCAGCAGTCCGGACAGGGAGAGAAGGAACATTCAGTACTTC. Translating gives CASSPDRERRNIQYF.